This TCR beta chain was found in a study of shared clonotypes between healthy human individuals. Study-wide points: Shared clonotypes: about 5.3% naive CD4, 3% to 3.5% naive CD8, about 2.5% memory CD4, 0.4% memory CD8. Only blood was sampled; tissue repertoires likely differ.

Each subset's genomic DNA was shared equally among a number of immunoSEQ plates. This table comes from immunoSEQ multiplex PCR, and its TCRdb copy is limited to in-frame clones, with some not included. Of fewer than 2.5 million clones in the sample, 90% to 95% were seen once. Of note for this clone: What it recognizes is unknown.

The germline V gene has CDR1 LNHDA and CDR2 SQIVND (reference sequence). This CDR3 region has 13 residues. V dropped 8 bases and J dropped 3 bases, with 14 bases sitting between them. This sequence originates from a man aged 18 to 29 in good health. Some clones in this sample may be carry-over from other donors' samples. J is TRBJ2-7 and V is TRBV19; D unclear. Sequencing was performed on naive CD4+ T cells from PBMCs. Subset in this sample: CD45RA+ positively selected. CDR3 protein: CASSNGPLYEQYF. The CDR3 DNA is TGTGCCAGTTCGAATGGACCCCTCTACGAGCAGTACTTC.